This TCR beta chain was captured in a study of cytomegalovirus exposure and HLA in healthy donors. The data were produced by immunoSEQ multiplex PCR, yet TCRdb's version contains in-frame clones alone and is incomplete. Among 130,000 or so clones listed, just under 90% were seen once. V gave up 2 bases and J gave up 5 bases; unmatched junction bases: 5. From germline, CDR1 is MNHEY and CDR2 SMNVEV (reference sequence). The CDR3 sequence is 15 residues long. This chain connects TRBV27 to TRBJ2-5, with 10 bases lining up with TRBD2. This receptor was obtained from a woman aged 25 to 45 in good health and CMV-seropositive. The specimen was PBMCs. CDR3 sequence: CASSLGYSGGETQYF. CDR3 nucleotides: TGTGCCAGCAGTTTAGGGTATAGCGGGGGGGAGACCCAGTACTTC.